Sequencing of this TCR beta chain was carried out in a study of blood T cell repertoires in COVID-19. Overall study context: From the United States, Italy and Spain came samples of acute and convalescent COVID-19. T cells, B-cell-depleted T cells, or PBMCs provided the cDNA or gDNA that served as material.

This clone has a handful of counts. The authors' processing: The authors estimated nucleated cell counts from reference gene primer amplification. Assay used: immunoSEQ multiplex PCR; TCRdb lists only in-frame clones, some missing. The D gene and trimming were derived from the DNA, and the V and J assignments and clone size from that table. The table includes more than 110,000 clones, 76% detected once. Germline CDR1 SGHVS, CDR2 FQNEAQ. The J segment lost 6 bases and the V segment lost 5 bases, leaving 9 bases of the junction unmatched. This CDR3 region has 14 residues. The chain couples TRBV7-8 to TRBJ1-1; 7 nucleotides agree with TRBD1. The source of this sequence is an elderly woman with active or convalescent COVID-19. Sequenced input: peripheral blood. The CDR3 nucleotides read TGTGCCAGCAGCCCAAGGACAGGCCCCGCTGAAGCTTTCTTT. Residues: CASSPRTGPAEAFF.